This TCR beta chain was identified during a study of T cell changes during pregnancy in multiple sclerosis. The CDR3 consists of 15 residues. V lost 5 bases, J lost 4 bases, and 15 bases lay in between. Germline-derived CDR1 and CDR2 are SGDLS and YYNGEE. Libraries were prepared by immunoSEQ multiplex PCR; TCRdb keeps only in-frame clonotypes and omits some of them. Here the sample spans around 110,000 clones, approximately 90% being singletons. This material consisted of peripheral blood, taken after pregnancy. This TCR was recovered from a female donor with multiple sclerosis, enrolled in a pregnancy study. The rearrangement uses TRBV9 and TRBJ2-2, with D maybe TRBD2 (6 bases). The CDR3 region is CASSEGTVVTGELFF. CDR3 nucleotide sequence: TGTGCCAGCAGTGAAGGGACTGTAGTCACCGGGGAGCTGTTTTTT.